A single sample gave rise to the 8 T cell receptor beta chains below, sequenced in a study of blood T cell repertoires in COVID-19. The protocol was immunoSEQ multiplex PCR, while the TCRdb copy is restricted to in-frame clones and leaves out a portion. This sample yields tens of thousands of clones, of which around 80% are seen a single time; less than 9% belongs to the top ten. Sequenced sample: peripheral blood. These receptors originate from a man between 50 and 59 years old with active or convalescent COVID-19.

The chain recombines TRBV5-6 with TRBJ1-1, with 9 bases lining up with TRBD1. The CDR3 spans 13 residues. V gave up 3 bases and J gave up 6 bases; unmatched junction bases: 3. Germline CDR1 SGHDT, CDR2 YYEEEE. The DNA of the CDR3 is TGTGCCAGCAGCTCCCGGGACAGGGCTGAAGCTTTCTTT. Its protein is CASSSRDRAEAFF.

The CDR3 region has the DNA TGCAGCGCCCCGAGCCAGGGCACTGAAGCTTTCTTT. Translation gives CSAPSQGTEAFF. This chain uses TRBV29-1 with TRBJ1-1, with a weak D call TRBD1 (5 bases). The CDR3 is made up of 12 amino acids. The germline gives CDR1 SQVTM, CDR2 ANQGSEA. V gave up 7 bases and J gave up 4 bases, with 13 bases separating them.

This clone was observed a single time. The chain uses TRBV6-5 and TRBJ1-4, with 8 nucleotides matching TRBD1. The V gene end was trimmed by 11 bases and the J gene end by 2 bases; junction bases not matched to a gene: 7. This CDR3 has 14 residues. CDR1 and CDR2 from the germline V gene are MNHEY and SVGAGI. DNA of the CDR3: TGTGCCTCCACGTCAGGGGGCACTAATGAAAAACTGTTTTTT. Encoded protein: CASTSGGTNEKLFF.

V gene TRBV5-6 combines with J gene TRBJ2-5; D gene uncertain. The CDR3 sequence is 15 residues long. With 3 bases removed from V and 0 bases from J, the gap between germline ends came to 12 bases. Germline V CDR1 and CDR2: SGHDT, YYEEEE. DNA for the CDR3: TGTGCCAGCAGCTACCCCGCACAGTACCAAGAGACCCAGTACTTC. It encodes CASSYPAQYQETQYF.

The rearrangement joins TRBV5-4 to TRBJ1-2; D uncertain. Germline V gene sequence: CDR1 SGHNT, CDR2 YYREEE (reference sequence). This CDR3 is built from 13 residues. Deletions cut 5 bases from V and 8 bases from J, with 16 bases between. Here the CDR3 DNA reads TGTGCCAGCAGGCGCCAGGAAGTGGAAGGCTACACCTTC. Protein: CASRRQEVEGYTF.

This chain uses TRBV24-1 with TRBJ2-3; the match to TRBD2 covers 10 bases. The CDR3 spans 15 residues. Germline CDR1 reads KGHDR; CDR2 reads SFDVKD. With V trimmed by 9 bases and J by 2 bases, 7 bases remained unmatched. The CDR3 is CATSRAGGLTDTQYF. As DNA, the CDR3 is TGTGCCACCTCCCGAGCGGGGGGGCTCACAGATACGCAGTATTTT.

This sequence joins TRBV7-9 and TRBJ1-5; tentative D call: TRBD1 (6 bases). This CDR3 is built from 14 residues. V was shortened by 1 base and J by 2 bases, with 6 bases between the two germline ends. Germline CDR1 reads SEHNR; CDR2 reads FQNEAQ (reference sequence). CDR3 loop: CASSLGQGNQPQHF. The CDR3, as DNA: TGTGCCAGCAGCTTAGGACAGGGCAATCAGCCCCAGCATTTT. Supplemented by reference TRBV7-9 and TRBJ1-5, the full variable domain reads DTGVSQNPRHKITKRGQNVTFRCDPISEHNRLYWYRQTLGQGPEFLTYFQNEAQLEKSRLLSDRFSAERPKGSFSTLEIQRTEQGDSAMYLCASSLGQGNQPQHFGDGTRLSIL.

The chain uses TRBV29-1 and TRBJ1-1, with D possibly being TRBD1 (6 bases). This CDR3 has 13 amino acids. Per germline, CDR1 SQVTM and CDR2 ANQGSEA. V lost 6 bases, J lost 5 bases, and 16 bases lay in between. The CDR3 sequence: CSVRAGAGTEAFF. CDR3 bases: TGCAGCGTGCGAGCGGGGGCAGGGACTGAAGCTTTCTTT.